The 14 T cell receptor beta chains below were found in one sample sequenced in a study of OX40 agonist ivuxolimab in advanced cancers. TCRdb keeps only in-frame clones here, not all; method: immunoSEQ multiplex PCR. The data contain about 86,000 clones, roughly 85% of them seen just once; the ten biggest clones take up 1.1% to 1.5%. The specimen was CD4+ or CD8+ T cells sorted from blood, collected in a trial of the OX40 agonist ivuxolimab. The receptors stem from an adult with an advanced solid tumor such as melanoma, head and neck, liver or kidney cancer.

V usage is TRBV18 and J usage is TRBJ2-3, with D perhaps given as TRBD1 or TRBD2 (5 bases each). Germline V CDR1 and CDR2: KGHSH, LQKENI. Trimming took off 2 bases at V and 6 bases at J, with 15 bases between the two ends. The CDR3 totals 15 residues. In DNA, the CDR3 is TGTGCCAGCTCACCAAGTCGGGGCCGGCGGGATACGCAGTATTTT. This sequence encodes CASSPSRGRRDTQYF.

The V gene is TRBV7-2, the J gene TRBJ1-4; no reliable D call. This CDR3 region has 11 residues. V lost 1 base to trimming and J lost 13 bases, with 7 bases between them. Germline CDR1 and CDR2: SGHTA and FQGNSA. CDR3: CASSLGGRLFF. DNA of the CDR3: TGTGCCAGCAGCTTAGGTGGTAGACTGTTTTTT.

The chain links TRBV12-5 to TRBJ2-1; TRBD2 might be the D (5 bases). V gave up 1 base and J gave up 3 bases, with 13 bases separating them. Looked up from germline, CDR1 is LGHNT and CDR2 is FRNRAP. The CDR3 extends over 16 amino acids. The CDR3 sequence is CASGLGSVAHYNEQFF. The CDR3 DNA follows: TGTGCTAGTGGTTTGGGTAGCGTGGCCCACTACAATGAGCAGTTCTTC.

The gene calls are TRBV19 and TRBJ2-3; the D gene could be TRBD1 or TRBD2 (6 bases each). In germline, CDR1 is LNHDA, CDR2 SQIVND (reference sequence). V was trimmed by 8 bases and J by 0 bases, leaving 18 bases between them. The CDR3 contains 16 residues. The CDR3 DNA is TGTGCCAGTTCCTCTCTGGGGGGCGAAAGCACAGATACGCAGTATTTT. Encoded protein: CASSSLGGESTDTQYF.

This clone was seen a few times. The J gene is TRBJ2-1, the V gene TRBV14; no firm D call. V was clipped by 7 bases and J by 6 bases, with 7 bases between them. The CDR3 is 11 amino acids. CDR1 SGHDN and CDR2 FVKESK come from the germline V gene. In DNA form, the CDR3 reads TGTGCCAGCATCGGGTCCAATGAGCAGTTCTTC. Protein sequence: CASIGSNEQFF.

In nucleotides, the CDR3 is TGTGCCAGCAGCTTAGAGCTCTATGGCTACACCTTC. It yields the protein CASSLELYGYTF. This sequence joins TRBV7-9 and TRBJ1-2; D remains ambiguous. The germline gives CDR1 SEHNR, CDR2 FQNEAQ (reference sequence). The CDR3 length is 12 residues. V was cut by 1 base and J by 4 bases, with 4 bases left in between.

The J gene is TRBJ2-2, the V gene TRBV19, with 12 bases identical to TRBD2. The CDR3 loop spans 15 amino acids. From germline, CDR1 is LNHDA and CDR2 SQIVND (reference sequence). V dropped 4 bases and J dropped 3; count of bases not matched to a gene: 0. For the CDR3, the DNA is TGTGCCAGTAGTAGACTAGCGGGAGACACCGGGGAGCTGTTTTTT. Translating gives CASSRLAGDTGELFF.

The J gene is TRBJ2-1, the V gene TRBV27; 10 bases agree with TRBD2. Trimming removed 0 bases from V and 10 bases from J; junction bases left unmatched: 6. CDR1 MNHEY and CDR2 SMNVEV come from the germline V gene (reference sequence). CDR3 size: 15 residues. CDR3 DNA sequence: TGTGCCAGCAGTTTATCCCTAGCGGGAGCAGGAGAGCAGTTCTTC. Protein: CASSLSLAGAGEQFF.

The chain uses TRBV25-1 and TRBJ1-3; D perhaps matches TRBD1 (6 bases). The V end was cut by 6 bases, the J end by 0 bases, with 12 bases between. CDR1 and CDR2 from the germline V gene are MGHDK and SYGVNS. The CDR3 runs 15 residues. CDR3 DNA sequence: TGTGCCAGCAGCCCAACACAGGGCTCTGGAAACACCATATATTTT. Its translation: CASSPTQGSGNTIYF. The full variable domain, rest sourced from reference TRBV25-1 and TRBJ1-3, is EADIYQTPRYLVIGTGKKITLECSQTMGHDKMYWYQQDPGMELHLIHYSYGVNSTEKGDLSSESTVSRIRTEHFPLTLESARPSHTSQYLCASSPTQGSGNTIYFGEGSWLTVV.

The chain combines TRBV7-2 with TRBJ2-3; D perhaps matches TRBD2 (6 bases). Between the trimmed V and J ends, which lost 2 bases and 5 bases, there was a span of 11 bases. This CDR3 has 14 amino acids. Germline CDR1 reads SGHTA; CDR2 reads FQGNSA. This chain's CDR3 is CASSLSTSQDTQYF. CDR3 DNA: TGTGCCAGCAGCTTAAGTACTAGCCAAGATACGCAGTATTTT.

This chain joins TRBV29-1 and TRBJ2-1; TRBD2 matches 7 bases. The CDR3 loop spans 12 amino acids. Trimming at V came to 1 base and at J to 8 bases, leaving 2 bases not matched to a gene. Germline CDR1 and CDR2: SQVTM and ANQGSEA. The CDR3 bases are TGCAGCGTTGAAGCGGGAGGCGATGAGCAGTTCTTC. It specifies CSVEAGGDEQFF.

The chain links TRBV5-3 to TRBJ1-2; D perhaps matches TRBD1 (5 bases). TRBV5-3 belongs to the ORF category, with a function that is uncertain. V was shortened by 0 bases and J by 3 bases, with 21 bases between the two germline ends. The length of the CDR3 is 18 residues. In nucleotides, the CDR3 is TGTGCCAGAAGCTTGGTTGGGCTTTCCCGGAAAGGGGACTATGGCTACACCTTC. It translates to CARSLVGLSRKGDYGYTF.

This clone was recorded once. The rearrangement links TRBV5-4 to TRBJ2-1; D is possibly TRBD1 (5 bases). Looked up from germline, CDR1 is SGHNT and CDR2 is YYREEE (reference sequence). V lost 4 bases, J lost 4 bases, and 18 bases lay in between. The CDR3 covers 16 residues. The CDR3 DNA reads as TGTGCCAGCAGCCCCCAGACTGGGCAGGGTTACAATGAGCAGTTCTTC. Its translation: CASSPQTGQGYNEQFF.

The J gene is TRBJ2-7, the V gene TRBV21-1; the table names TRBD2, a call not compared with the DNA. TRBV21-1 has pseudogene status. The CDR3 loop spans 16 amino acids. The CDR3 DNA reads TGTGCCAGCAGCAACCTTCAGGGCTGGGGGGCCTACGAGCAGTACTTC. Amino acid sequence: CASSNLQGWGAYEQYF.